Presented here are 24 T cell receptor beta chains from one specimen sequenced in a study of Graves' ophthalmopathy and Graves' hyperthyroidism. RNA transcripts provided the template for amplifying TCR beta CDR3 regions. HTBI primers primed a first-round RT-PCR, and a second-round multiplex PCR followed. TCRdb called the multiplex PCR reads again in MiXCR, with one record for every CDR3 protein. Of more than 300,000 distinct CDR3 sequences in the sample, 15% were seen once. Sequenced: peripheral blood. The source is a woman aged 18-30 years with stable Graves' hyperthyroidism.

This clonotype has at least ten counts. The rearrangement uses TRBV7-9 and TRBJ1-1; D gene ambiguous. Germline CDR1 SEHNR, CDR2 FQNEAQ (reference sequence). V was pared by 5 bases and J by 11 bases, with 12 bases between. The CDR3 has 11 amino acids. The CDR3 nucleotides are TGTGCCAGCAGCCCACCCCCTGGGGCTTTCTTT. It is translated as CASSPPPGAFF.

This clonotype was picked up a small number of times. The CDR3 sequence is CASSLLSLLSNEQYF. DNA for the CDR3: TGTGCCAGCAGCTTACTCAGCCTCTTATCAAACGAGCAGTACTTC. The V call is TRBV11-1, the J call TRBJ2-7; D is unclear. Germline V CDR1 and CDR2: SGHAT, FQDESV (reference sequence). This CDR3 is built from 15 residues. V was trimmed by 2 bases and J by 5 bases, leaving 16 bases between them.

This clonotype was seen repeatedly, ten times or more. The rearrangement uses TRBV20-1 and TRBJ2-7, with 8 bases aligning to TRBD2. Germline CDR1 DFQATT, CDR2 SNEGSKA (reference sequence). The CDR3 covers 14 residues. J lost 7 bases, V lost 2 bases, and 10 bases had no gene match. CDR3 loop: CSARTTSAVREQYF. The CDR3 nucleotides are TGCAGTGCTAGAACGACTAGCGCGGTAAGGGAGCAGTACTTC.

This clonotype was seen repeatedly, ten times or more. The genes are TRBV19 and TRBJ1-1; 9 bases map to TRBD1. The CDR3 has 14 amino acids. Germline V gene sequence: CDR1 LNHDA, CDR2 SQIVND (reference sequence). The trim removed 9 bases at V and 5 bases at J, leaving 10 bases unmatched. CDR3 sequence reads: CASGSDRGGTEAFF. The CDR3 bases are TGTGCCAGCGGGTCGGACAGGGGTGGAACTGAAGCTTTCTTT. Full variable domain (outside the CDR3, taken from reference TRBV19 and TRBJ1-1): DGGITQSPKYLFRKEGQNVTLSCEQNLNHDAMYWYRQDPGQGLRLIYYSQIVNDFQKGDIAEGYSVSREKKESFPLTVTSAQKNPTAFYLCASGSDRGGTEAFFGQGTRLTVV.

J is TRBJ1-5 and V is TRBV11-2; 7 nucleotides match TRBD1. CDR1 is SGHAT, CDR2 FQNNGV, per germline. V trimming: 5 bases; J trimming: 7 bases; junction bases outside the gene matches: 5. The CDR3 runs to 13 residues. The CDR3 region has the DNA TGTGCCAGCAGCCGGGGACAGTGGCAGCCCCAGCATTTT. Translating gives CASSRGQWQPQHF.

This clonotype has at least ten counts. The V and J genes are TRBV9 and TRBJ1-1; D gene uncertain. V dropped 3 bases and J dropped 2 bases, with 11 bases sitting between them. The CDR3 is 14 residues long. Germline lookup yields CDR1 SGDLS and CDR2 YYNGEE. This CDR3 is CASSATPLNTEAFF. Written as DNA, the CDR3 is TGTGCCAGCAGCGCCACACCCCTTAACACTGAAGCTTTCTTT.

This clonotype has a single count. The rearrangement joins TRBV6-1 to TRBJ2-7; 7 positions agree with TRBD1. V lost 5 bases and J lost 0; bases outside the gene matches: 4. The CDR3 is 14 residues long. The V gene's germline CDR1 is MNHNS and CDR2 SASEGT. The CDR3 sequence: CASSMDRSSYEQYF. The CDR3, as DNA: TGTGCCAGCAGTATGGACAGGAGCTCCTACGAGCAGTACTTC.

This clonotype is a singleton in its sample. A much larger clone differs by one base, so this may be a read error. The chain is built from TRBV24-1 and TRBJ1-2, with D unclear. There are 12 residues in the CDR3. CDR1 KGHDR and CDR2 SFDVKD come from the germline V gene. Between the trimmed V and J ends, which lost 4 bases and 4 bases, there was a span of 6 bases. This CDR3 is CATSDGVYGYTF. Written as DNA, the CDR3 is TGTGCCACCAGTGACGGAGTCTATGGCTACACCTTC.

At least ten counts were recorded for this clonotype. The V gene is TRBV11-2, the J gene TRBJ1-1, with D possibly matching TRBD1 (5 bases). The CDR3 spans 14 residues. Per germline, CDR1 SGHAT and CDR2 FQNNGV. Deletions cut 4 bases from V and 3 bases from J, with 12 bases between. The CDR3 region has the DNA TGTGCCAGCAGCTCCGGGACGGACTACACTGAAGCTTTCTTT. This codes for CASSSGTDYTEAFF.

The chain uses TRBV20-1 and TRBJ1-1; 7 bases map to TRBD1. Germline V gives CDR1 DFQATT, CDR2 SNEGSKA (reference sequence). The CDR3 runs to 15 residues. V was pared by 5 bases and J by 2 bases, with 11 bases of the junction left unmatched. CDR3 residues: CSASPGQLLNTEAFF. CDR3 in DNA: TGCAGTGCTTCCCCGGGACAGCTTCTAAACACTGAAGCTTTCTTT.

This clonotype was observed at least ten times. CDR3 in DNA: TGTGCCAGCAGCTCCGGACTGTCATCTTCACCCCTCCACTTT. Its protein product is CASSSGLSSSPLHF. The genes are TRBV11-1 and TRBJ1-6; D is undetermined. The ends were cut back, 4 bases at V and 9 bases at J, with 13 bases in the middle. This CDR3 spans 14 amino acids. Germline lookup yields CDR1 SGHAT and CDR2 FQDESV (reference sequence).

This clonotype was detected ten times or more. V and J are TRBV11-2 and TRBJ2-7, with TRBD2 matching over 13 bases. Germline CDR1 reads SGHAT; CDR2 reads FQNNGV. The CDR3 is 18 amino acids. V shed 5 bases, J shed 4 bases, and the junction held 14 bases outside the gene matches. CDR3 in amino acids: CASSPIRTSGGGVYEQYF. For the CDR3, the DNA is TGTGCCAGCAGCCCCATCCGGACTAGCGGGGGAGGGGTATACGAGCAGTACTTC.

This clonotype was picked up many times. The chain uses TRBV2 and TRBJ2-7, with 7 bases that match TRBD1. From germline, CDR1 is SNHLY and CDR2 FYNNEI. The CDR3 spans 14 residues. Losses at the gene ends were 5 bases for V and 2 bases for J; bases not matched to a gene: 6. This chain's CDR3 is CASSYDRATYEQYF. The CDR3 region has the DNA TGTGCCAGCAGTTACGACAGGGCCACCTACGAGCAGTACTTC.

About this clonotype itself: One end of the junction does not line up with germline, which may come from a read error. The rearrangement joins TRBV19 to TRBJ1-2; maybe TRBD1 (6 bases). From germline, CDR1 is LNHDA and CDR2 SQIVND (reference sequence). This CDR3 spans 12 amino acids. CDR3 sequence: CACSVQGFGYTF. CDR3 bases: TGTGCCTGTAGTGTACAGGGTTTTGGCTACACCTTC.

Regarding this clonotype: Sequence at one end of the junction differs from germline and may be a read error. V usage is TRBV7-2 and J usage is TRBJ2-7; TRBD1 is a possible D gene (5 bases). Germline CDR1 and CDR2: SGHTA and FQGNSA. There are 15 residues in the CDR3. Written as DNA, the CDR3 is TGTGCCAGCAGCTCCTCGACAGTAAGTTCCTACGATCAGTACTTC. Protein sequence: CASSSSTVSSYDQYF.

This clonotype has more than one count but fewer than ten. The junction differs from germline at one of its ends, possibly a read error. V gene TRBV11-1 combines with J gene TRBJ2-4; TRBD1 agrees at 9 bases. This CDR3 has 15 amino acids. CDR1 is SGHAT and CDR2 is FQDESV in the germline V gene (reference sequence). CDR3 in DNA: TGTGCCAGCAGCCCTCGGACAGGGGATAGAAACATTAAGTACTTC. Translating it yields CASSPRTGDRNIKYF.

Ten or more counts support this clonotype. In DNA, the CDR3 is TGTGCCAGCAGCTGGTTGGGGACCGGGGAGCTGTTTTTT. Amino acid sequence: CASSWLGTGELFF. V gene TRBV7-8 combines with J gene TRBJ2-2; D gene unclear. Germline lookup yields CDR1 SGHVS and CDR2 FQNEAQ. V was cut by 4 bases and J by 5 bases, with 8 bases left in between. The CDR3 loop spans 13 amino acids.

This clonotype has a count of ten or more. The chain recombines TRBV7-3 with TRBJ2-6, with a weak D call TRBD1 (6 bases). Per the germline V gene, CDR1 is SGHTA and CDR2 is FQGTGA. Trimming took off 0 bases at V and 0 bases at J, with 12 bases between the two ends. The CDR3 is 18 amino acids. The CDR3 DNA reads TGTGCCAGCAGCTTAACGGGGGACACCAGCTCTGGGGCCAACGTCCTGACTTTC. It encodes CASSLTGDTSSGANVLTF.

This clonotype was counted at least ten times. This chain uses TRBV7-2 with TRBJ1-6; D unclear. The CDR3 runs to 16 residues. CDR1 and CDR2 from the germline V gene are SGHTA and FQGNSA. Trimming shortened V by 5 bases and J by 3 bases, and 14 bases separated the two germline ends. CDR3 region: CASSPAVTDYNSPLHF. The CDR3 DNA sequence: TGTGCCAGCAGCCCGGCAGTGACGGACTATAATTCACCCCTCCACTTT. Together with reference TRBV7-2 and TRBJ1-6, the CDR3 gives the full variable domain: GAGVSQSPSNKVTEKGKDVELRCDPISGHTALYWYRQSLGQGLEFLIYFQGNSAPDKSGLPSDRFSAERTGGSVSTLTIQRTQQEDSAVYLCASSPAVTDYNSPLHFGNGTRLTVT.

This clonotype has ten or more counts. The chain employs TRBV19 and TRBJ1-2; D remains ambiguous. Germline assignment: CDR1 LNHDA and CDR2 SQIVND (reference sequence). The CDR3 runs 12 residues. Deletions cut 3 bases from V and 7 bases from J, with 9 bases between. The CDR3 spells CASSIISGGYTF. For the CDR3, the DNA is TGTGCCAGTAGTATTATTTCGGGTGGCTACACCTTC. The full variable domain, with the rest looked up from reference TRBV19 and TRBJ1-2, is DGGITQSPKYLFRKEGQNVTLSCEQNLNHDAMYWYRQDPGQGLRLIYYSQIVNDFQKGDIAEGYSVSREKKESFPLTVTSAQKNPTAFYLCASSIISGGYTFGSGTRLTVV.

This clonotype was counted at least ten times. V usage is TRBV6-1 and J usage is TRBJ2-2; perhaps TRBD1 as D (6 bases). Per the germline V gene, CDR1 is MNHNS and CDR2 is SASEGT. Deletions cut 8 bases from V and 0 bases from J, with 10 bases between. There are 14 residues in the CDR3. In DNA form, the CDR3 reads TGTGCCAGCTGGGACATCGCGAACACCGGGGAGCTGTTTTTT. This encodes CASWDIANTGELFF.

This clonotype was detected ten times or more. One end of the junction fails to match germline, which may point to a read error. V gene TRBV5-1 combines with J gene TRBJ2-2; D is uncertain. The V gene's germline CDR1 is SGHRS and CDR2 YFSETQ. The CDR3 covers 14 residues. As DNA, the CDR3 is TGCGCCGGCAGCTTGGGGTCGTACACCGGGGAGCTGTTTTTT. The encoded protein is CAGSLGSYTGELFF.

This clonotype was detected ten times or more. The chain has TRBV6-1 and TRBJ1-1; D is possibly TRBD1 (6 bases). Trimming removed 8 bases at V and 0 bases at J, with 10 bases between. Germline V gene data show CDR1 as MNHNS and CDR2 as SASEGT. This CDR3 is 13 amino acids long. This chain's CDR3 is CASWGPMNTEAFF. DNA of the CDR3: TGTGCCAGCTGGGGGCCAATGAACACTGAAGCTTTCTTT.

There are many counts of this clonotype. V is TRBV7-2 and J is TRBJ2-7; 7 positions agree with TRBD2. The CDR3 extends over 15 amino acids. J was trimmed by 5 bases and V by 3 bases; bases with no gene match: 10. Germline loops: CDR1 SGHTA, CDR2 FQGNSA. The CDR3 loop reads CASSFSSGKGDEQYF. Here the CDR3 DNA reads TGTGCCAGCAGCTTCTCTAGCGGTAAAGGGGACGAGCAGTACTTC.